A selection of T cell receptor beta chains follows, all from one sample in a study of T cells after yellow fever vaccination. TCRdb called the 5' RACE reads again in MiXCR, with one record for every CDR3 protein. The sample holds a few hundred thousand distinct CDR3 sequences, around 8.6% seen once. The specimen comprised CD4+ T cells sorted from PBMCs, sampled 5 days after the yellow fever booster vaccination. All receptors derive from a young man who received the YFV17D yellow fever vaccine. Both conserved end residues are part of each CDR3. A D gene is named only where the DNA matches it firmly. Clone size is shown for a subset of rows, as once, few, many or a class of expanded clone.

TRBV14	TRBJ2-7	.	many	CASSQGGRQYF	TGTGCCAGCAGCCAAGGCGGAAGGCAGTACTTC
TRBV7-9	TRBJ2-4	.	large	CASSLRGAKNIQYF	TGTGCCAGCAGCTTAAGAGGGGCCAAAAACATTCAGTACTTC
TRBV2	TRBJ2-1	TRBD2	many	CASELEIAGGNEQFF	TGTGCCAGCGAGTTGGAAATAGCGGGGGGGAATGAGCAGTTCTTC
TRBV10-3	TRBJ2-2	TRBD1	many	CAISGVPGQLNTGELFF	TGTGCCATCAGTGGCGTACCGGGACAGCTGAACACCGGGGAGCTGTTTTTT
TRBV6-5	TRBJ1-1	.	few	CASSYGSGRNTEAFF	TGTGCCAGCAGTTACGGTTCGGGGAGGAACACTGAAGCTTTCTTT
TRBV5-1	TRBJ2-5	TRBD2	few	CASSLGTSGNQETQYF	TGCGCCAGCAGCTTGGGAACTAGCGGGAATCAAGAGACCCAGTACTTC
TRBV5-1	TRBJ2-3	TRBD2	few	CASSPRTSRTDTQYF	TGCGCCAGCAGCCCAAGGACTAGCAGGACAGATACGCAGTATTTT
TRBV9	TRBJ2-2	.	.	CASSGSPSDANTGELFF	TGTGCCAGCAGCGGATCCCCATCCGACGCGAACACCGGGGAGCTGTTTTTT
TRBV6-2/TRBV6-3	TRBJ2-3	.	few	CASSPDGATDTQYF	TGTGCCAGCAGTCCGGACGGAGCCACAGATACGCAGTATTTT
TRBV9	TRBJ2-1	TRBD2	.	CASSVTLAGSPSNEQFF	TGTGCCAGCAGCGTAACCTTAGCGGGGTCCCCATCCAATGAGCAGTTCTTC
TRBV15	TRBJ2-5	.	many	CATSYRSAGSETQYF	TGTGCCACCTCTTATCGGAGTGCTGGGTCGGAGACCCAGTACTTC
TRBV7-2	TRBJ1-5	TRBD1	few	CASSKTGATGNQPQHF	TGTGCCAGCAGCAAGACAGGGGCCACGGGCAATCAGCCCCAGCATTTT
TRBV10-3	TRBJ2-2	TRBD1	.	CAISKGTGENTGELFF	TGTGCCATCAGCAAAGGGACAGGGGAAAACACCGGGGAGCTGTTTTTT
TRBV6-5	TRBJ1-2	.	.	CASSFSGPGSYGYTF	TGTGCCAGCAGTTTCTCTGGCCCCGGGAGCTATGGCTACACCTTC
TRBV5-1	TRBJ2-3	TRBD1	few	CASSPNRGTDTQYF	TGCGCCAGCAGCCCGAACAGGGGAACAGATACGCAGTATTTT